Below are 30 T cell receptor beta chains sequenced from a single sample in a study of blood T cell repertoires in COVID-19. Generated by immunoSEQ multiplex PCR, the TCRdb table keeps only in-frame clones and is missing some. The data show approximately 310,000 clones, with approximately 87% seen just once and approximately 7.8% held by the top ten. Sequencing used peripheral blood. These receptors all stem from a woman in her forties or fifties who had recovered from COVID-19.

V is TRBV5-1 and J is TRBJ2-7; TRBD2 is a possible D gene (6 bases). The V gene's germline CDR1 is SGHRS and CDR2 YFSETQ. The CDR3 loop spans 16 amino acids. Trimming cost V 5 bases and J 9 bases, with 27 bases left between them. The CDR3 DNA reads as TGCGCCAGCAGTCCGGGATCTAGCCGGAATACCGGGGGGCAGTACTTC. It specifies CASSPGSSRNTGGQYF. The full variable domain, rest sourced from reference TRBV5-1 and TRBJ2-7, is KAGVTQTPRYLIKTRGQQVTLSCSPISGHRSVSWYQQTPGQGLQFLFEYFSETQRNKGNFPGRFSGRQFSNSRSEMNVSTLELGDSALYLCASSPGSSRNTGGQYFGPGTRLTVT.

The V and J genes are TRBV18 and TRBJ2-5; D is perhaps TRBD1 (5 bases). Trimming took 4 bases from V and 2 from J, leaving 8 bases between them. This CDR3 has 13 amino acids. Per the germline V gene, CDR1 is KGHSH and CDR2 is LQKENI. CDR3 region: CASSLTVQETQYF. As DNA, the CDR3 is TGTGCCAGCTCACTGACAGTACAAGAGACCCAGTACTTC.

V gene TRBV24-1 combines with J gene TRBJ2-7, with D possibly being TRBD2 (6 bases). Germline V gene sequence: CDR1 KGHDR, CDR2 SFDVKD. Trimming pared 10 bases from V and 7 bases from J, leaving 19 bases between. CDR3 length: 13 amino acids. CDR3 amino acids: CATGDGRREEQYF. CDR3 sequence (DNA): TGTGCCACAGGAGACGGGCGGAGGGAAGAGCAGTACTTC.

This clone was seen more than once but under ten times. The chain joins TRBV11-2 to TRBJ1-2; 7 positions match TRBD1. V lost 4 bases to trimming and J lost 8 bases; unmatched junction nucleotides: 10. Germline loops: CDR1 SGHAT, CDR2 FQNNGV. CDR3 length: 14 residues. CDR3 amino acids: CASSYNRDSLGYTF. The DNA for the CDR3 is TGTGCCAGCAGCTACAACCGGGACAGTCTCGGCTACACCTTC. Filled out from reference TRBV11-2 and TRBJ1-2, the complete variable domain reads EAGVAQSPRYKIIEKRQSVAFWCNPISGHATLYWYQQILGQGPKLLIQFQNNGVVDDSQLPKDRFSAERLKGVDSTLKIQPAKLEDSAVYLCASSYNRDSLGYTFGSGTRLTVV.

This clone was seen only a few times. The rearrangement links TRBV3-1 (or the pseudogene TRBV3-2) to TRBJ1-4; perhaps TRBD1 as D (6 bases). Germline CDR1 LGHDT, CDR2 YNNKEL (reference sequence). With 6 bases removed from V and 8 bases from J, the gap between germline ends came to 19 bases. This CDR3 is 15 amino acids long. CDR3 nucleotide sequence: TGTGCCAGCAGACCCCAGGGGCGCACAGAAGAAAAACTGTTTTTT. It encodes CASRPQGRTEEKLFF.

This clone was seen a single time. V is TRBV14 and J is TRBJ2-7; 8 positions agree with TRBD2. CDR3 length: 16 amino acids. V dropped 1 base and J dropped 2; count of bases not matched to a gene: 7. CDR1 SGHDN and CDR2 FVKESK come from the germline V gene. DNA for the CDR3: TGTGCCAGCAGCCAAGGACATAGCGGGAACACCTACGAGCAGTACTTC. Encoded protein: CASSQGHSGNTYEQYF.

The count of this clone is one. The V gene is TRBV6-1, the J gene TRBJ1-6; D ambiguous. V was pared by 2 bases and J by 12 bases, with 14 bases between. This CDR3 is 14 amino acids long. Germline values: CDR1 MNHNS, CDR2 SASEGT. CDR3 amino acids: CASSESGPTRPLHF. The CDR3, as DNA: TGTGCCAGCAGTGAAAGTGGCCCTACTAGACCCCTCCACTTT.

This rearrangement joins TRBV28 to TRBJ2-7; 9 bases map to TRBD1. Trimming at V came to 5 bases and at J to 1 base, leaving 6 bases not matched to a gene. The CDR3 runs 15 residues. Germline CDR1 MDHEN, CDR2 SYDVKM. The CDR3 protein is CASSPGTGLSYEQYF. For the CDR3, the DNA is TGTGCCAGCAGTCCCGGGACAGGGTTGTCCTACGAGCAGTACTTC.

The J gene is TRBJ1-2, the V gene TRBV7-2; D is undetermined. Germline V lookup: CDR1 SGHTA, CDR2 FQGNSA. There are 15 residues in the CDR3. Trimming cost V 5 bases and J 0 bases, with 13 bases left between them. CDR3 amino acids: CASSADSGSNYGYTF. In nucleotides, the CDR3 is TGTGCCAGCAGCGCTGACTCGGGGTCTAACTATGGCTACACCTTC.

The CDR3 DNA follows: TGTGCCAGCAGTTTCCCCGGGACAGGGGTTCGGGGCTACACCTTC. This translates into CASSFPGTGVRGYTF. This chain uses TRBV28 with TRBJ1-2; TRBD1 agrees at 10 bases. The CDR3 is 15 amino acids. Trimming removed 3 bases from V and 8 bases from J; junction bases left unmatched: 9. In germline, CDR1 is MDHEN, CDR2 SYDVKM.

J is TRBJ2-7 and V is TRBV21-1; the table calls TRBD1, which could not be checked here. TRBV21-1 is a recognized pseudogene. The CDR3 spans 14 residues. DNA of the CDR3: TGTGCCAGCGGTTTGGGACAGGGGGAAAAGGAGCAGTACTTC. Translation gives CASGLGQGEKEQYF.

CDR3 sequence (DNA): TGTGCCACCGCAGGGGACCGGTCGGGCTATGGCTACACCTTC. This translates into CATAGDRSGYGYTF. The chain has TRBV7-8 and TRBJ1-2, with a possible D match to TRBD1 (6 bases). Trimming took off 10 bases at V and 4 bases at J, with 19 bases between the two ends. Germline V gene data show CDR1 as SGHVS and CDR2 as FQNEAQ. This CDR3 contains 14 residues.

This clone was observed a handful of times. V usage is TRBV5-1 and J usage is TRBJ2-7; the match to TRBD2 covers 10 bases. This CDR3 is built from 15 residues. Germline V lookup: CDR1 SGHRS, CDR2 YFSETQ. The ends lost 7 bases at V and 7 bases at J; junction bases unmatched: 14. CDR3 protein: CASAGRTSGPVEQYF. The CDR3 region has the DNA TGCGCCAGCGCGGGGAGGACTAGCGGACCGGTGGAGCAGTACTTC.

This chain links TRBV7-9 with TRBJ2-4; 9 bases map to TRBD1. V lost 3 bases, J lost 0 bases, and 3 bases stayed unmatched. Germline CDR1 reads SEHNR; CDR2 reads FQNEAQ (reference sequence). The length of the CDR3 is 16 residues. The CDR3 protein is CASSLGQGLAKNIQYF. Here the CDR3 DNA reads TGTGCCAGCAGCTTGGGACAGGGCCTAGCCAAAAACATTCAGTACTTC.

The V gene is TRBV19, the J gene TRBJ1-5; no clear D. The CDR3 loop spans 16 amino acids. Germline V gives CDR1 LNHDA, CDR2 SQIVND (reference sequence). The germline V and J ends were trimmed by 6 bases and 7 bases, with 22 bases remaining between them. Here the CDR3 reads CASRLQGGRDQQPQHF. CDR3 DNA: TGTGCCAGTAGACTGCAAGGAGGAAGGGATCAGCAGCCCCAGCATTTT. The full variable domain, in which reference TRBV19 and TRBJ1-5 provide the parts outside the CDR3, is DGGITQSPKYLFRKEGQNVTLSCEQNLNHDAMYWYRQDPGQGLRLIYYSQIVNDFQKGDIAEGYSVSREKKESFPLTVTSAQKNPTAFYLCASRLQGGRDQQPQHFGDGTRLSIL.

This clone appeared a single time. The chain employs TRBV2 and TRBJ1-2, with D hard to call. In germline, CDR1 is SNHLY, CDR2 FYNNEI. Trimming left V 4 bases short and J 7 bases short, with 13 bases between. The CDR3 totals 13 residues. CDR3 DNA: TGTGCCAGCAGTGTTAAGGAGGGCGGTGGCTACACCTTC. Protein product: CASSVKEGGGYTF.

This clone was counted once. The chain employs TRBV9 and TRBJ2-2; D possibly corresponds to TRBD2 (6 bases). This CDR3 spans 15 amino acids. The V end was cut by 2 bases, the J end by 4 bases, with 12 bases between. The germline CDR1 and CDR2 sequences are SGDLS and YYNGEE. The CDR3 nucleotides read TGTGCCAGCAGCGTCGCGGGGACCCTCACCGGGGAGCTGTTTTTT. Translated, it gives CASSVAGTLTGELFF.

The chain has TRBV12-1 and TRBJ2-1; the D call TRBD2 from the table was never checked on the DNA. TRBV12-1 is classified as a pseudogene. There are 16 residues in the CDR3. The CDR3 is CASSLGTSGRWNEQFF. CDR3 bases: TGTGCCAGCAGCTTGGGAACTAGCGGGAGATGGAATGAGCAGTTCTTC.

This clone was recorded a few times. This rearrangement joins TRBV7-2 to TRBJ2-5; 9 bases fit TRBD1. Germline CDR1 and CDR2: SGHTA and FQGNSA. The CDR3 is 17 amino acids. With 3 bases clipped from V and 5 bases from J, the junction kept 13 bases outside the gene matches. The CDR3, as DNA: TGTGCCAGCAGCTTCGGGACAGGGAGCGGGGTAAGGGAGACCCAGTACTTC. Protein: CASSFGTGSGVRETQYF.

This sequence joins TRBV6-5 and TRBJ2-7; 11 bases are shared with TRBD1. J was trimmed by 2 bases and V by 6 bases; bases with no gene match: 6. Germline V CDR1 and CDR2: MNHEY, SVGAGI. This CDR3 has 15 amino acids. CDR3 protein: CASRYRDRGTYEQYF. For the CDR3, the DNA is TGTGCCAGCAGGTACCGGGACAGGGGGACCTACGAGCAGTACTTC.

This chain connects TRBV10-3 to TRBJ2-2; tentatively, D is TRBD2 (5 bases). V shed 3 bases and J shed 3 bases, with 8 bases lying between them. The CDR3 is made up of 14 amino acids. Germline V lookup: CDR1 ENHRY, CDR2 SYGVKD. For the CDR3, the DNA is TGTGCCATCAGTGATATAGCGTACACCGGGGAGCTGTTTTTT. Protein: CAISDIAYTGELFF.

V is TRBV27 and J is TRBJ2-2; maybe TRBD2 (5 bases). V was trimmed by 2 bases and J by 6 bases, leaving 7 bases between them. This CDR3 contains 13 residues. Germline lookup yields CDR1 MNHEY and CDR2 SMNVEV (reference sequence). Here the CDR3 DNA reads TGTGCCAGCAGTTTAGGAGGCCCCGGGGAGCTGTTTTTT. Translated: CASSLGGPGELFF.

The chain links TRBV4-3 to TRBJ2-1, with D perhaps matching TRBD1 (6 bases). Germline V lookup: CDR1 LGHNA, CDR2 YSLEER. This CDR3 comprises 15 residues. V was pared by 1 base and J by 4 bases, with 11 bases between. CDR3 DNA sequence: TGCGCCAGCAGCCAAGGGGGGCGAACGTACAATGAGCAGTTCTTC. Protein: CASSQGGRTYNEQFF.

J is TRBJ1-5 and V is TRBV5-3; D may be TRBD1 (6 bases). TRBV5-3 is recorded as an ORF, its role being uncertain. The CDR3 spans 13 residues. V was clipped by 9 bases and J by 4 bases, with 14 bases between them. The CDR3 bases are TGTGCCAAGCGACAGGATTCGAATCAGCCCCAGCATTTT. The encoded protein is CAKRQDSNQPQHF.

CDR3 DNA sequence: TGTGCCAGCAGTCTCGGACTAGCGGGGTCCACAGATACGCAGTATTTT. Its translation is CASSLGLAGSTDTQYF. The gene calls are TRBV27 and TRBJ2-3, with TRBD2 matching over 12 bases. The CDR3 is made up of 16 amino acids. J lost 2 bases, V lost 5 bases, and 5 bases had no gene match. Germline CDR1 MNHEY, CDR2 SMNVEV (reference sequence).

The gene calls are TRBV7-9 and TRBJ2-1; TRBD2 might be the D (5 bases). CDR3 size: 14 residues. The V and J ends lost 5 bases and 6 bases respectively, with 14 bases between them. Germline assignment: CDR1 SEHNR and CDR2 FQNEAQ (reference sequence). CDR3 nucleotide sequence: TGTGCCAGCAGCCTAAGCGGACTTGTCAATGAGCAGTTCTTC. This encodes CASSLSGLVNEQFF.

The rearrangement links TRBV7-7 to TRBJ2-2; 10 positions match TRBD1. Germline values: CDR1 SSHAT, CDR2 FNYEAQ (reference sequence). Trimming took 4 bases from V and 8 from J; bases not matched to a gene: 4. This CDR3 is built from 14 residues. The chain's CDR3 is CASSSGQGVGELFF. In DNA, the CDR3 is TGTGCCAGCAGCTCCGGACAGGGGGTTGGGGAGCTGTTTTTT.

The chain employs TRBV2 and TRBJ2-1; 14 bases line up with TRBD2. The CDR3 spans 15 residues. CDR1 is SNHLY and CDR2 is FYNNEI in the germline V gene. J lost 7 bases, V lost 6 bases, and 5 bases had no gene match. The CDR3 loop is CASSATSGRANEQFF. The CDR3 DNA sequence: TGTGCCAGCAGCGCGACTAGCGGGAGGGCTAATGAGCAGTTCTTC.

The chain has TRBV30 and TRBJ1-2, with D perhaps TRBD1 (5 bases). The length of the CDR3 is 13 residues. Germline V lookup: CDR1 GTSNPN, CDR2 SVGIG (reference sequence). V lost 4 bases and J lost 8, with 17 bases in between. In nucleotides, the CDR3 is TGTGCCTGGAACGTGCAGACAGTGTCGGGCTACACCTTC. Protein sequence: CAWNVQTVSGYTF.

The CDR3 region has the DNA TGCAGCGTTGAAGGATCTGAGAAAAATGGCTACACCTTC. Residues: CSVEGSEKNGYTF. The V and J genes are TRBV29-1 and TRBJ1-2; no clear D gene. The ends were cut back, 1 base at V and 6 bases at J, with 12 bases in the middle. The CDR3 covers 13 residues. Per germline, CDR1 SQVTM and CDR2 ANQGSEA.